Listed below are T cell receptor beta chains from one sample, sequenced in a study of shared clonotypes between healthy human individuals. Clones were read by immunoSEQ multiplex PCR, and TCRdb kept only the in-frame ones, dropping some. The sample lists about a million clones, about 72% occurring once. The source material was memory CD4+ T cells from PBMCs. The receptors were sampled from a man aged 18 to 30 in good health. Some clones in this sample may be carry-over from other donors' samples. CDR3s include the opening cysteine and the closing phenylalanine or tryptophan. The order of the fields is D gene, V gene, J gene, clone size, CDR3 protein, CDR3 DNA. The D gene is left open where the match is weak. Only part of the rows carry a size: once, few, many, or a class if the clone is expanded.

.,TRBV20-1,TRBJ1-1,.,CSARESTEAFF,TGCAGTGCTAGGGAAAGCACTGAAGCTTTCTTT
.,TRBV6-1,TRBJ1-5,.,CASSDAGGSNQPQHF,TGTGCCAGCAGTGACGCGGGCGGCTCCAATCAGCCCCAGCATTTT
.,TRBV5-5,TRBJ2-2,.,CASSFYNTGELFF,TGTGCCAGCAGCTTTTATAACACCGGGGAGCTGTTTTTT
TRBD2,TRBV2,TRBJ2-1,.,CASRGSGEFGAYNEQFF,TGTGCCAGCAGGGGTAGCGGGGAGTTTGGGGCTTACAATGAGCAGTTCTTC
TRBD2,TRBV5-1,TRBJ2-3,.,CASNGLAGSTDTQYF,TGCGCCAGCAACGGACTAGCGGGGAGCACAGATACGCAGTATTTT
.,TRBV5-1,TRBJ2-2,once,CASGRSLSSNTGELFF,TGCGCCAGCGGCCGGAGCCTCTCTTCGAACACCGGGGAGCTGTTTTTT
.,TRBV18,TRBJ1-1,few,CASSSGRNTEAFF,TGTGCCAGCTCATCAGGACGAAACACTGAAGCTTTCTTT
TRBD1,TRBV2,TRBJ1-1,.,CASSYSTRGDEAFF,TGTGCCAGCAGTTACTCGACCAGGGGGGATGAAGCTTTCTTT
.,TRBV30,TRBJ2-3,few,CAWSVGASEPTDTQYF,TGTGCCTGGAGTGTCGGGGCTAGCGAACCCACAGATACGCAGTATTTT
.,TRBV6-5,TRBJ2-3,few,CASSQQGKDTQYF,TGTGCCAGCAGCCAGCAGGGAAAAGATACGCAGTATTTT
.,TRBV7-2,TRBJ1-1,.,CASSLVGQPNTEAFF,TGTGCCAGCAGCTTAGTGGGGCAGCCGAACACTGAAGCTTTCTTT
.,TRBV7-9,TRBJ2-1,.,CASNNGAFFNEQFF,TGTGCCAGCAATAATGGGGCCTTCTTCAATGAGCAGTTCTTC
.,TRBV4-1,TRBJ2-3,once,CASSPTRLGTDTQYF,TGCGCCAGCAGCCCAACGAGGTTGGGCACAGATACGCAGTATTTT
.,TRBV9,TRBJ2-3,.,CASSSSDPTDTQYF,TGTGCCAGCAGCTCTAGCGATCCCACAGATACGCAGTATTTT
TRBD2,TRBV5-4,TRBJ2-7,.,CASSPPAGGSYEQYF,TGTGCCAGCAGCCCCCCCGCGGGAGGCTCCTACGAGCAGTACTTC
TRBD1,TRBV5-6,TRBJ2-7,.,CASSFGGTGAIEQYF,TGTGCCAGCAGCTTCGGTGGGACAGGGGCGATCGAGCAGTACTTC
.,TRBV5-4,TRBJ2-5,once,CASSFPSRVQETQYF,TGTGCCAGCAGCTTCCCGAGCCGGGTCCAAGAGACCCAGTACTTC
.,TRBV10-3,TRBJ2-7,once,CAAGDTYTSYEQYF,TGTGCGGCCGGGGACACCTACACCTCCTACGAGCAGTACTTC
.,TRBV30,TRBJ1-2,many,CAWSRDYGYTF,TGTGCCTGGTCTCGGGACTATGGCTACACCTTC
.,TRBV4-1,TRBJ2-3,.,CASSREATSLTGVTQYF,TGCGCCAGCAGCCGAGAAGCGACGTCCCTCACGGGCGTTACGCAGTATTTT
.,TRBV6-5,TRBJ2-7,.,CASSYSITSPYEQYF,TGTGCCAGCAGTTACTCCATAACTTCCCCCTACGAGCAGTACTTC
.,TRBV10-3,TRBJ2-1,.,CAISPVRGNFYNEQFF,TGTGCCATCAGTCCTGTTCGGGGGAACTTTTACAATGAGCAGTTCTTC
.,TRBV14,TRBJ2-3,.,CASRGSPANTDTQYF,TGTGCCAGCAGAGGAAGCCCCGCAAACACAGATACGCAGTATTTT
.,TRBV14,TRBJ2-3,.,CASSLRHRDTQYF,TGTGCCAGCAGCCTTAGACACCGAGATACGCAGTATTTT
.,TRBV18,TRBJ2-3,.,CASSPQYTGITDTQYF,TGTGCCAGCTCACCACAATATACGGGAATCACAGATACGCAGTATTTT
.,TRBV5-1,TRBJ1-4,.,CASGLGQGNEKLFF,TGCGCCAGCGGCCTGGGACAAGGAAATGAAAAACTGTTTTTT
.,TRBV6-5,TRBJ2-3,many,CASSPHDTDTQYF,TGTGCCAGCAGTCCACACGACACAGATACGCAGTATTTT
.,TRBV28,TRBJ2-7,.,CASSSTRSYEQYF,TGTGCCAGCAGTTCGACCCGCTCCTACGAGCAGTACTTC
.,TRBV30,TRBJ1-2,.,CAFWEHANYGYTF,TGTGCCTTTTGGGAACACGCTAACTATGGCTACACCTTC
TRBD1,TRBV29-1,TRBJ1-2,.,CSVVAYDRGNYGYTF,TGCAGCGTCGTTGCCTACGACAGGGGTAACTATGGCTACACCTTC
TRBD2,TRBV11-3,TRBJ2-7,.,CASSSGLAGVAEQYF,TGTGCCAGCAGCTCGGGACTAGCGGGAGTAGCTGAGCAGTACTTC
TRBD2,TRBV28,TRBJ2-5,.,CASSWNSGSGGETQYF,TGTGCCAGCAGTTGGAATAGCGGGAGTGGGGGAGAGACCCAGTACTTC
TRBD1,TRBV27,TRBJ1-5,.,CASSLNRGDNQPQHF,TGTGCCAGCAGTTTAAACAGGGGTGACAATCAGCCCCAGCATTTT
TRBD2,TRBV7-8,TRBJ2-7,.,CASSPRLAGNYEQYF,TGTGCCAGCAGCCCAAGACTAGCGGGAAACTACGAGCAGTACTTC
.,TRBV28,TRBJ2-2,.,CASRGAGNTGELFF,TGTGCCAGCAGGGGGGCAGGCAACACCGGGGAGCTGTTTTTT
.,TRBV6-1,TRBJ1-2,.,CASSRDGFYGYTF,TGTGCCAGCAGCCGGGACGGATTCTATGGCTACACCTTC
TRBD1,TRBV7-3,TRBJ2-1,once,CASSSTGVMDEQFF,TGTGCCAGCAGCTCTACAGGGGTGATGGATGAGCAGTTCTTC
.,TRBV29-1,TRBJ2-1,many,CSVENAPGTEQFF,TGCAGCGTTGAAAATGCCCCGGGGACTGAGCAGTTCTTC
.,TRBV10-1,TRBJ2-1,.,CASSDGVATGDNEQFF,TGCGCCAGCAGTGACGGGGTGGCGACAGGAGACAATGAGCAGTTCTTC
.,TRBV30,TRBJ1-1,few,CAWSVLIWMNTEAFF,TGTGCCTGGAGTGTACTAATTTGGATGAACACTGAAGCTTTCTTT
.,TRBV7-8,TRBJ2-1,few,CASSMGHPDYNEQFF,TGTGCCAGCAGCATGGGACACCCAGACTACAATGAGCAGTTCTTC
.,TRBV7-9,TRBJ2-3,.,CASSPLGTLSTDTQYF,TGTGCCAGCAGCCCGCTCGGGACACTTAGCACAGATACGCAGTATTTT
.,TRBV4-2,TRBJ2-7,.,CASSPAGRGNAYEQYF,TGTGCCAGCAGCCCGGCGGGGAGGGGGAACGCCTACGAGCAGTACTTC
TRBD2,TRBV7-2,TRBJ2-5,.,CASSFAGTSEGETQYF,TGTGCCAGCAGCTTCGCCGGGACTAGCGAGGGGGAGACCCAGTACTTC
TRBD2,TRBV27,TRBJ2-2,few,CASNRGRALGGELFF,TGTGCCAGCAACCGCGGGAGGGCCTTGGGCGGGGAGCTGTTTTTT
.,TRBV6-5,TRBJ1-2,few,CASSYSGQFSNYGYTF,TGTGCCAGCAGTTACTCGGGACAATTTTCTAACTATGGCTACACCTTC
.,TRBV6-6,TRBJ2-7,.,CASRRGQRNYEQYF,TGTGCCAGCAGGCGGGGCCAGCGGAACTACGAGCAGTACTTC
TRBD1,TRBV11-2,TRBJ2-1,.,CASSPNRGAYNEQFF,TGTGCCAGCAGCCCCAACAGGGGGGCCTACAATGAGCAGTTCTTC